Presented here are 13 T cell receptor beta chains from one specimen sequenced in a study of cytomegalovirus exposure and HLA in healthy donors. 60 Vbeta and 13 Jbeta primers were used in PCR. The table came from immunoSEQ multiplex PCR; TCRdb's copy has only in-frame clones and leaves some out. Here the sample spans 98,000 or so clones, under 80% being singletons. The sequenced sample consisted of PBMCs. These TCRs come from a man between 40 and 49 years old in good health and CMV-seronegative.

This chain links TRBV6-5 with TRBJ2-7, with a tentative D call TRBD2 (5 bases). Germline assignment: CDR1 MNHEY and CDR2 SVGAGI. The V gene lost 8 bases and the J gene lost 3 bases, with 14 bases spanning the gap. This CDR3 comprises 13 residues. The CDR3 bases are TGTGCCAGCTCAAAACGGGAAGGCTACGAGCAGTACTTC. Translated: CASSKREGYEQYF.

The chain has TRBV9 and TRBJ2-1; 9 positions match TRBD1. The CDR3 is made up of 15 amino acids. The germline gives CDR1 SGDLS, CDR2 YYNGEE. The ends lost 2 bases at V and 6 bases at J; junction bases unmatched: 6. CDR3 nucleotides: TGTGCCAGCAGCGTTAGACAGGGGGAGACCAATGAGCAGTTCTTC. Amino acid sequence: CASSVRQGETNEQFF.

The chain couples TRBV10-2 to TRBJ2-7; 8 bases match TRBD1. The germline gives CDR1 WSHSY, CDR2 SAAADI. Losses at the gene ends were 9 bases for V and 3 bases for J; bases not matched to a gene: 7. This CDR3 region has 13 residues. The CDR3: CASTRTGYYEQYF. DNA of the CDR3: TGCGCCAGTACTAGGACAGGGTACTACGAGCAGTACTTC.

This chain links TRBV27 with TRBJ2-7; TRBD1 matches 7 bases. The CDR3 sequence is 14 residues long. Germline V CDR1 and CDR2: MNHEY, SMNVEV (reference sequence). Trimming took 3 bases from V and 1 from J; bases not matched to a gene: 3. The chain's CDR3 is CASSFDRASYEQYF. The CDR3 DNA sequence: TGTGCCAGCAGTTTTGACAGGGCATCCTACGAGCAGTACTTC.

The V call is TRBV4-3, the J call TRBJ2-5; TRBD2 matches 7 bases. Germline V gene lookup returns CDR1 LGHNA and CDR2 YSLEER. The CDR3 runs to 18 residues. V dropped 0 bases and J dropped 7; count of bases not matched to a gene: 17. This chain's CDR3 is CASSQDLVDLGRGRTQYF. DNA for the CDR3: TGCGCCAGCAGCCAAGATCTCGTCGATCTGGGCCGCGGGAGGACCCAGTACTTC.

The chain has TRBV27 and TRBJ1-1; D is uncertain. CDR1 MNHEY and CDR2 SMNVEV come from the germline V gene (reference sequence). This CDR3 spans 16 amino acids. Trimming stripped 4 bases from V and 0 bases from J, with 15 bases between. The CDR3 region has the DNA TGTGCCAGCAGTTCGGGTACTAGGGCCATGAACACTGAAGCTTTCTTT. Translating it yields CASSSGTRAMNTEAFF.

The V and J genes are TRBV28 and TRBJ1-5, with a tentative D call TRBD1 (6 bases). Germline V lookup: CDR1 MDHEN, CDR2 SYDVKM. Trimming took 6 bases from V and 3 from J, leaving 15 bases between them. The CDR3 spans 15 residues. The CDR3: CASRTSGASNQPQHF. The CDR3 bases are TGTGCCAGCAGGACCTCAGGGGCCTCCAATCAGCCCCAGCATTTT. The full variable domain, its missing parts supplied by reference TRBV28 and TRBJ1-5, is DVKVTQSSRYLVKRTGEKVFLECVQDMDHENMFWYRQDPGLGLRLIYFSYDVKMKEKGDIPEGYSVSREKKERFSLILESASTNQTSMYLCASRTSGASNQPQHFGDGTRLSIL.

Of note for this clone: One end of the junction is discordant with germline, which a read error may explain. The gene calls are TRBV7-9 and TRBJ2-1; a possible D gene is TRBD2 (5 bases). CDR3 length equals 14 residues. Germline loops: CDR1 SEHNR, CDR2 FQNEAQ (reference sequence). CDR3 sequence: CSSTRGLRVDEQFF. The DNA of the CDR3 is TGTTCCAGCACCAGAGGGCTAAGGGTCGATGAGCAGTTCTTC.

The J gene is TRBJ1-4, the V gene TRBV27; 8 nucleotides match TRBD1. In germline, CDR1 is MNHEY, CDR2 SMNVEV (reference sequence). The CDR3 runs to 16 residues. The V gene end was trimmed by 7 bases and the J gene end by 7 bases; junction bases not matched to a gene: 14. CDR3 sequence: CASTLRFLGQGEKLFF. CDR3 sequence (DNA): TGTGCCAGCACGCTGCGATTCCTTGGACAGGGTGAAAAACTGTTTTTT.

About this clone itself: Germline and junction disagree at one end, which may indicate a read error. The chain carries TRBV7-9 and TRBJ2-7; TRBD1 matches 7 bases. The CDR3 sequence is 16 residues long. From germline, CDR1 is SEHNR and CDR2 FQNEAQ (reference sequence). Here the CDR3 DNA reads TGTTCCAGCAGCCCCGAGCAGGGCCAGGGGGCCTACGAGCAGTACTTC. Amino acid sequence: CSSSPEQGQGAYEQYF.

This clone showed up just once. The rearrangement joins TRBV7-2 to TRBJ2-7; TRBD2 agrees at 9 bases. The CDR3 is 16 residues long. The trim removed 1 base at V and 5 bases at J, leaving 9 bases unmatched. The germline V gene encodes CDR1 SGHTA and CDR2 FQGNSA. Written as DNA, the CDR3 is TGTGCCAGCAGCTTAGAGTCGCGACTAGCGGCAGACGAGCAGTACTTC. It encodes CASSLESRLAADEQYF.

The V gene is TRBV27, the J gene TRBJ1-4; 9 bases map to TRBD1. The CDR3 has 15 residues. Trimming removed 0 bases from V and 8 bases from J; junction bases left unmatched: 4. Germline V gene sequence: CDR1 MNHEY, CDR2 SMNVEV (reference sequence). The CDR3 loop reads CASSLSGTGKEKLFF. The CDR3 DNA reads as TGTGCCAGCAGTTTATCCGGGACAGGGAAGGAAAAACTGTTTTTT. Combining the CDR3 with reference TRBV27 and TRBJ1-4 gives the whole variable domain EAQVTQNPRYLITVTGKKLTVTCSQNMNHEYMSWYRQDPGLGLRQIYYSMNVEVTDKGDVPEGYKVSRKEKRNFPLILESPSPNQTSLYFCASSLSGTGKEKLFFGSGTQLSVL.

This chain uses TRBV7-6 with TRBJ2-1; 11 bases line up with TRBD2. The CDR3 extends over 15 amino acids. Germline V lookup: CDR1 SGHVS, CDR2 FNYEAQ. J lost 15 bases, V lost 1 base, and 11 bases had no gene match. The CDR3: CASSLELAGGPERFF. CDR3 nucleotide sequence: TGTGCCAGCAGCTTAGAGCTAGCGGGAGGACCTGAACGGTTCTTC.